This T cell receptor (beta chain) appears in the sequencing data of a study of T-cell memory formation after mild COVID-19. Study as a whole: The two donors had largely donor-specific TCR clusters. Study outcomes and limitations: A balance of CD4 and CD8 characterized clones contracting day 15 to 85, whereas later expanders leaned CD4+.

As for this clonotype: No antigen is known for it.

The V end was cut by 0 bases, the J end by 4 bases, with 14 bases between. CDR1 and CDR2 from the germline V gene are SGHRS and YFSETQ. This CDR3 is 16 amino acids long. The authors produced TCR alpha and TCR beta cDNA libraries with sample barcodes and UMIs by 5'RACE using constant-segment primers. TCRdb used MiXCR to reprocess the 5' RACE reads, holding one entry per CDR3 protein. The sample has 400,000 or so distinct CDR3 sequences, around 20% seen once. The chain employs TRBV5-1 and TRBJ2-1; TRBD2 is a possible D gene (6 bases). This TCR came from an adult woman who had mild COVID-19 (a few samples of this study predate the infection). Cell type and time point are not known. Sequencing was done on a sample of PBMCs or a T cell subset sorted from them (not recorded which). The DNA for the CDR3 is TGCGCCAGCAGCTTGGTGGGCGGGGAGATTTACAATGAGCAGTTCTTC. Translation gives CASSLVGGEIYNEQFF.